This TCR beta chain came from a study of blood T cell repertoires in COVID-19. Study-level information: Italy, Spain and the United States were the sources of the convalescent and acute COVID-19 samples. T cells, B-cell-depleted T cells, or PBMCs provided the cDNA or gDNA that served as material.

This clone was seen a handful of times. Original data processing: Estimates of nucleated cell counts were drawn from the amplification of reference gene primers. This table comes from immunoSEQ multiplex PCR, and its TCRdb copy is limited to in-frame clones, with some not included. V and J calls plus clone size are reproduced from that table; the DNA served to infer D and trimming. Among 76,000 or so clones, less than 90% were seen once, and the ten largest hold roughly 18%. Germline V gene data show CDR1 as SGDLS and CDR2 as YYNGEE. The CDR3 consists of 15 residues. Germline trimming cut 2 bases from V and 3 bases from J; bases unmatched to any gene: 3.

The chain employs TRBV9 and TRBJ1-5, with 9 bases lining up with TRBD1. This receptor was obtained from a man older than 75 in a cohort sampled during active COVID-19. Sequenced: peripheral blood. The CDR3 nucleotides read TGTGCCAGCAGCGTCGGGACAGGGCTCAATCAGCCCCAGCATTTT. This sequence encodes CASSVGTGLNQPQHF.